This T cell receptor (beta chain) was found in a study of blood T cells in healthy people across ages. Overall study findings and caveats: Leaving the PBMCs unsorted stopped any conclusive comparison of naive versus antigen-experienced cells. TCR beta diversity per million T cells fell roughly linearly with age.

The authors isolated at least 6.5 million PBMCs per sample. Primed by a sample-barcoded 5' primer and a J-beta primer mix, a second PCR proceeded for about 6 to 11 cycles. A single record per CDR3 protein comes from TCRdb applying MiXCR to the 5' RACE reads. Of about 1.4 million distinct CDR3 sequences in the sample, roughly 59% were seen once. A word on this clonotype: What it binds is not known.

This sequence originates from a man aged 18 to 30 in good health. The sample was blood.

In DNA form, the CDR3 reads TGTGCCAGCAGCTTAGGAGGCGGCGGACGCGGGACAGATACGCAGTATTTT. Its protein is CASSLGGGGRGTDTQYF. The rearrangement joins TRBV11-2 to TRBJ2-3, with a tentative D call TRBD2 (5 bases). In germline, CDR1 is SGHAT, CDR2 FQNNGV. V was shortened by 1 base and J by 3 bases, with 17 bases between the two germline ends. CDR3 length: 17 amino acids.